This passage covers 22 T cell receptor beta chains from one sample sequenced in a study of blood T cell repertoires in COVID-19. Sequencing used immunoSEQ multiplex PCR; TCRdb keeps in-frame clones, though not all of them. The data hold over 250,000 clones, with 84% observed a single time. What was sequenced was peripheral blood. All receptors derive from a human donor with COVID-19, enrolled during active disease. The donor label of this sample is uncertain.

The gene calls are TRBV18 and TRBJ1-6; 8 positions match TRBD1. Germline values: CDR1 KGHSH, CDR2 LQKENI. This CDR3 spans 16 amino acids. The V gene end was trimmed by 3 bases and the J gene end by 10 bases; junction bases not matched to a gene: 11. For the CDR3, the DNA is TGTGCCAGCTCACCCCGCGAGGACAGGGAAGGCTCACCCCTCCACTTT. Translating gives CASSPREDREGSPLHF.

This sequence joins TRBV5-5 and TRBJ1-4, with a possible D match to TRBD1 (6 bases). The length of the CDR3 is 18 residues. Germline V gene data show CDR1 as SGHKS and CDR2 as YYEKEE (reference sequence). Trimming took 4 bases from V and 0 from J, leaving 19 bases between them. The CDR3 bases are TGTGCCAGCAGCCGCTCAGGGGTGGCAGATACAACTAATGAAAAACTGTTTTTT. Translated: CASSRSGVADTTNEKLFF.

Notes on this clone: At one end, the junction sequence differs from germline, possibly due to a read error. The V gene is TRBV7-7, the J gene TRBJ2-3; D may be TRBD2 (5 bases). Germline lookup yields CDR1 SSHAT and CDR2 FNYEAQ (reference sequence). The CDR3 consists of 16 residues. The CDR3 DNA follows: TGTGCTAGCAGCCCATTCCTGGCGGGTATCACAGATACGCAGTATTTT. This codes for CASSPFLAGITDTQYF.

The chain uses TRBV30 and TRBJ2-7; TRBD2 might be the D (6 bases). Germline lookup yields CDR1 GTSNPN and CDR2 SVGIG (reference sequence). The CDR3 runs 12 residues. Trimming removed 5 bases from V and 6 bases from J, with 14 bases in between. The CDR3 is CAWVRDSLEQYF. The CDR3 bases are TGTGCCTGGGTGCGGGACTCACTCGAGCAGTACTTC.

The V call is TRBV10-1, the J call TRBJ2-7; D may be TRBD2 (6 bases). From germline, CDR1 is WNHNN and CDR2 SYGVQD (reference sequence). The CDR3 has 13 residues. V lost 4 bases and J lost 6, with 13 bases in between. The CDR3 DNA is TGCGCCAGCAGTGGGGACTGGTATGGCGAGCAGTACTTC. It is translated as CASSGDWYGEQYF.

This chain uses TRBV7-9 with TRBJ2-5; no firm D call. Trimming shortened V by 3 bases and J by 5 bases, and 7 bases separated the two germline ends. The CDR3 contains 12 residues. The germline CDR1 and CDR2 sequences are SEHNR and FQNEAQ (reference sequence). CDR3 nucleotides: TGTGCCAGCAGCTTTTACGGTGAGACCCAGTACTTC. Encoded protein: CASSFYGETQYF.

The rearrangement joins TRBV14 to TRBJ2-1; 11 positions match TRBD2. Losses at the gene ends were 4 bases for V and 5 bases for J; bases not matched to a gene: 4. In germline, CDR1 is SGHDN, CDR2 FVKESK. The CDR3 has 15 residues. In nucleotides, the CDR3 is TGTGCCAGCAGCCGACTAGCGGGAAACCACAATGAGCAGTTCTTC. This encodes CASSRLAGNHNEQFF.

This chain connects TRBV27 to TRBJ2-7, with D possibly TRBD2 on 5 matching bases. V lost 7 bases, J lost 0 bases, and 13 bases lay in between. Germline V lookup: CDR1 MNHEY, CDR2 SMNVEV (reference sequence). The CDR3 has 14 residues. CDR3 loop: CASNLMGSSYEQYF. The CDR3 bases are TGTGCCAGCAATCTTATGGGGAGCTCCTACGAGCAGTACTTC.

CDR3 loop: CASSESTGAGTQETQYF. The DNA of the CDR3 is TGCGCCAGCAGTGAGTCTACGGGAGCGGGGACCCAAGAGACCCAGTACTTC. This sequence joins TRBV10-1 and TRBJ2-5; 7 bases map to TRBD2. The V segment lost 0 bases and the J segment 1 base; nucleotides outside the gene matches: 8. CDR1 is WNHNN, CDR2 SYGVQD, per germline (reference sequence). This CDR3 is built from 17 residues.

J is TRBJ1-2 and V is TRBV28; D not certain. Deletions cut 2 bases from V and 4 bases from J, with 17 bases between. Germline V gene data show CDR1 as MDHEN and CDR2 as SYDVKM. CDR3 length equals 16 residues. CDR3 residues: CASSLGETGPLYGYTF. The CDR3 DNA reads TGTGCCAGCAGTTTAGGGGAGACCGGACCGCTCTATGGCTACACCTTC.

The chain is built from TRBV6-1 and TRBJ1-1, with D uncertain. V lost 0 bases, J lost 2 bases, and 10 bases lay in between. Germline values: CDR1 MNHNS, CDR2 SASEGT. The CDR3 is 15 residues long. The CDR3 region is CASSEAPHPNTEAFF. Written as DNA, the CDR3 is TGTGCCAGCAGTGAAGCGCCACATCCTAACACTGAAGCTTTCTTT.

V is TRBV21-1 and J is TRBJ2-5; the table calls TRBD2, which could not be checked here. TRBV21-1 is a pseudogene. The CDR3 is 12 amino acids. The chain's CDR3 is CASSKGSMTQYF. CDR3 nucleotide sequence: TGTGCCAGCAGCAAAGGGTCTATGACCCAGTACTTC.

This sequence joins TRBV11-2 and TRBJ2-2; TRBD1 aligns across 8 bases. CDR1 is SGHAT, CDR2 FQNNGV, per germline. Losses at the gene ends were 8 bases for V and 9 bases for J; bases not matched to a gene: 17. The CDR3 length is 16 residues. In DNA, the CDR3 is TGTGCCAGCTACCTGGGGGCACAGGGGGGTCACCGGGAGCTGTTTTTT. Its translation: CASYLGAQGGHRELFF.

This clone was seen a handful of times. The genes are TRBV11-2 and TRBJ2-1; 9 bases are a match to TRBD2. Trimming took 5 bases from V and 4 from J; bases not matched to a gene: 9. This CDR3 spans 16 amino acids. Germline CDR1 and CDR2: SGHAT and FQNNGV. CDR3 sequence reads: CASSLTGAGGYNEQFF. Written as DNA, the CDR3 is TGTGCCAGCAGCCTCACTGGGGCGGGAGGGTACAATGAGCAGTTCTTC.

The chain links TRBV5-1 to TRBJ1-5, with D unclear. V dropped 3 bases and J dropped 9 bases, with 16 bases sitting between them. Germline V CDR1 and CDR2: SGHRS, YFSETQ. CDR3 length: 14 residues. CDR3 coding DNA: TGCGCCAGCAGCTGGGAGGGTGGGGTAGGGCCCCAGCATTTT. Translating it yields CASSWEGGVGPQHF.

The genes are TRBV28 and TRBJ2-3, with D hard to call. The CDR3 has 15 amino acids. Germline CDR1 MDHEN, CDR2 SYDVKM. Trimming pared 6 bases from V and 0 bases from J, leaving 13 bases between. This CDR3 is CASSLRYVSTDTQYF. The CDR3 DNA reads TGTGCCAGCAGCCTCCGGTACGTTAGCACAGATACGCAGTATTTT. Based on the CDR3 plus reference TRBV28 and TRBJ2-3, the full variable domain is DVKVTQSSRYLVKRTGEKVFLECVQDMDHENMFWYRQDPGLGLRLIYFSYDVKMKEKGDIPEGYSVSREKKERFSLILESASTNQTSMYLCASSLRYVSTDTQYFGPGTRLTVL.

A remark on this clone: The same CDR3 can be traced to other DNA sequences in this sample. The chain has TRBV27 and TRBJ1-6; no definite D call. The CDR3 length is 13 residues. V was cut by 7 bases and J by 7 bases, with 11 bases left in between. The germline V gene encodes CDR1 MNHEY and CDR2 SMNVEV (reference sequence). CDR3 nucleotide sequence: TGTGCCAGCAAGAGGTCCGACAATTCACCCCTCCACTTT. It translates to CASKRSDNSPLHF.

The rearrangement joins TRBV10-3 to TRBJ1-5; 7 bases fit TRBD1. CDR1 and CDR2 (germline): ENHRY, SYGVKD. CDR3 length: 15 residues. The V gene end was trimmed by 3 bases and the J gene end by 2 bases; junction bases not matched to a gene: 4. The CDR3 sequence is CAISDDRAGNQPQHF. The CDR3 DNA follows: TGTGCCATCAGTGACGACAGGGCTGGCAATCAGCCCCAGCATTTT.

The sample holds one count of this clone. The chain couples TRBV5-1 to TRBJ2-7, with TRBD1 identical over 10 bases. Germline CDR1 SGHRS, CDR2 YFSETQ. V gave up 5 bases and J gave up 3 bases; unmatched junction bases: 5. This CDR3 contains 14 residues. As DNA, the CDR3 is TGCGCCAGCAGTTACGGGACAGGGGTCTACGAGCAGTACTTC. It specifies CASSYGTGVYEQYF.

The chain employs TRBV30 and TRBJ1-3; D unresolved. Looked up from germline, CDR1 is GTSNPN and CDR2 is SVGIG (reference sequence). This CDR3 has 13 amino acids. Trimming cost V 7 bases and J 9 bases, with 19 bases left between them. This CDR3 is CALGPGGSGTIYF. The CDR3 bases are TGTGCCTTAGGACCGGGAGGGTCCGGCACCATATATTTT.

CDR3 sequence: CASSFTGSQETQYF. In DNA form, the CDR3 reads TGTGCCAGCAGTTTTACAGGGTCGCAAGAGACCCAGTACTTC. The rearrangement uses TRBV28 and TRBJ2-5; the D gene is possibly TRBD1 (6 bases). The CDR3 length is 14 residues. The V end lost 3 bases, the J end lost 2 bases, and 10 bases lay between the germline ends. Germline loops: CDR1 MDHEN, CDR2 SYDVKM.

The rearrangement uses TRBV5-1 and TRBJ1-5; 11 bases line up with TRBD1. The germline V gene encodes CDR1 SGHRS and CDR2 YFSETQ. J lost 9 bases, V lost 3 bases, and 8 bases had no gene match. CDR3 length equals 15 residues. The CDR3 spells CASSSGDRGDSPQHF. The CDR3 nucleotides are TGCGCCAGCAGCTCCGGGGACAGGGGGGATTCGCCCCAGCATTTT.